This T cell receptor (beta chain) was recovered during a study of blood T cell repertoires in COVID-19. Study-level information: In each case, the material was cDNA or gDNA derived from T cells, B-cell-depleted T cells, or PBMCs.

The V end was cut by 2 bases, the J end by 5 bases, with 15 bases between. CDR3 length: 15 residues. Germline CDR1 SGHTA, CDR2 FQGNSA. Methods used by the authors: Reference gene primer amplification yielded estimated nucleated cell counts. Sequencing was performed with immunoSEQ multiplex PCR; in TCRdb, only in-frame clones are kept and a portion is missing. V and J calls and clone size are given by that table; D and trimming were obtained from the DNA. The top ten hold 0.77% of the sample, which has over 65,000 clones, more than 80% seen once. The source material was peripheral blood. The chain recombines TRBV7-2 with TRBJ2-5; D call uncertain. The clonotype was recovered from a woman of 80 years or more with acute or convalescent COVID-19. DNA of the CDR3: TGTGCCAGCAGCTTACAGTCCCAGGTTTACGAGACCCAGTACTTC. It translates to CASSLQSQVYETQYF.